This TCR beta chain was profiled in a study of T-cell memory formation after mild COVID-19. Study-wide context: The TCR clusters were mostly specific to one donor. Findings and limits, study-wide: Specificity for SARS-CoV-2 was not confirmed among the second-wave clones peaking on day 37. CD4+ bias marked clones expanding day 15 to 37, unlike balanced contracting clones.

Via MiXCR, TCRdb re-called the 5' RACE reads, giving one row per CDR3 protein. Seen here are 250,000 to 350,000 distinct CDR3 sequences, about 16% observed once, and the top ten hold roughly 20%. This clonotype was recorded a few times. Antigen specificity is unknown. V lost 5 bases to trimming and J lost 1 base; unmatched junction nucleotides: 10. The CDR3 contains 17 residues. From germline, CDR1 is SGHAT and CDR2 FQNNGV. The sample consisted of PBMCs or a T cell subset sorted from them (not recorded which). The chain employs TRBV11-2 and TRBJ2-4; 8 nucleotides line up with TRBD1. This sequence originates from a man aged 18 to 29 who had mild COVID-19 (a few samples of this study predate the infection). Cell type and time point are not known. CDR3 nucleotides: TGTGCCAGCAGCGGCTACAGGGGGGCTGGTGCCAAAAACATTCAGTACTTC. Its translation is CASSGYRGAGAKNIQYF.